This TCR beta chain was recovered during a study of graft-versus-host responses after intestinal transplantation. In the study overall: Every one of the recipients received anti-thymocyte globulin induction and afterwards took tacrolimus and steroids for around 3 years. General study results and limits: GvH clones appeared in recipient marrow, some first in ileum or blood.

CDR1 is SQVTM and CDR2 is ANQGSEA in the germline V gene. V was clipped by 6 bases and J by 1 base; unmatched bases: 3. The CDR3 totals 13 residues. Produced via immunoSEQ multiplex PCR; TCRdb's table is partial and in-frame only. The sample includes roughly 120,000 clones, roughly 93% seen only once; the top ten take approximately 1%. With regard to this clone: Its antigen is not known.

This clonotype originated in a human donor who was the organ donor for an intestinal transplant. The chain has TRBV29-1 and TRBJ1-1; 9 bases are shared with TRBD1. This specimen was unstimulated CD8+ T cells sorted from spleen or lymph node cells, taken before transplant. The CDR3 DNA follows: TGCAGCGTAACAGGGGGCCAGAACACTGAAGCTTTCTTT. As protein: CSVTGGQNTEAFF.